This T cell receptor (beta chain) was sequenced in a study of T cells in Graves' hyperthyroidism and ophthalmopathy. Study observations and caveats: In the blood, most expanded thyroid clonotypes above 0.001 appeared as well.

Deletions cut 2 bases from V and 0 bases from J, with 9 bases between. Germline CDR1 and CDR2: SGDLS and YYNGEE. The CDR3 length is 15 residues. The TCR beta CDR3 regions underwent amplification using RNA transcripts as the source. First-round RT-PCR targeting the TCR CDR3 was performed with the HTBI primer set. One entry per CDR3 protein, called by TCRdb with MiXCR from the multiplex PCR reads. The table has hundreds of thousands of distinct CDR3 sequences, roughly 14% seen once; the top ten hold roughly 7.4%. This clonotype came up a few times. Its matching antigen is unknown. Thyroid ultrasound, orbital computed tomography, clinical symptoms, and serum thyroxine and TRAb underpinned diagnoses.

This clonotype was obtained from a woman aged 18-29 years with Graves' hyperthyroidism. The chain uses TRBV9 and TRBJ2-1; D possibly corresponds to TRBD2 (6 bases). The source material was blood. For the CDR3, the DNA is TGTGCCAGCAGCGTTCTGACTAGCTCCTACAATGAGCAGTTCTTC. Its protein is CASSVLTSSYNEQFF.